These 5 T cell receptor beta chains were all obtained from the same sample, sequenced in a study of beta chain features in type 1 diabetes. The sequenced template was cDNA made from the entire isolated RNA. The method was immunoSEQ multiplex PCR; TCRdb's version includes in-frame clones alone and lacks a portion of them. In the table there are around 250,000 clones, approximately 15% of which are singletons. The antigens for these receptors are not known. The study's findings and limits: Type 1 diabetes patients had TCRB CDR3s that were shorter (moderately but significantly so) in all four CD4+ subsets.

The sequenced sample was naive CD4+ T cells from blood. All receptors come from a man aged 25 to 40 with type 1 diabetes.

This rearrangement joins TRBV5-1 to TRBJ2-5; the match to TRBD1 covers 7 bases. The germline CDR1 and CDR2 sequences are SGHRS and YFSETQ. The length of the CDR3 is 13 residues. The V and J ends lost 4 bases and 5 bases, in that order; junction bases with no gene match: 5. The CDR3, as DNA: TGCGCCAGCAGCACTGGGACAGCGGAGACCCAGTACTTC. Translated, it gives CASSTGTAETQYF.

The chain combines TRBV5-5 with TRBJ2-3, with D possibly being TRBD1 (5 bases). The germline V gene has CDR1 SGHKS and CDR2 YYEKEE (reference sequence). This CDR3 region has 15 residues. The V and J ends lost 2 bases and 2 bases respectively, with 12 bases between them. In DNA form, the CDR3 reads TGTGCCAGCAGCTTAAGAAGGGGCCACACAGATACGCAGTATTTT. Its protein is CASSLRRGHTDTQYF.

The genes are TRBV7-2 and TRBJ2-5; D perhaps matches TRBD2 (5 bases). From germline, CDR1 is SGHTA and CDR2 FQGNSA. This CDR3 comprises 16 residues. Trimming took 1 base from V and 2 from J, leaving 14 bases between them. CDR3 protein: CASSLGPPSGQETQYF. CDR3 in DNA: TGTGCCAGCAGCTTAGGCCCACCCTCGGGGCAAGAGACCCAGTACTTC. Drawing the rest from reference TRBV7-2 and TRBJ2-5, the complete variable domain is GAGVSQSPSNKVTEKGKDVELRCDPISGHTALYWYRQSLGQGLEFLIYFQGNSAPDKSGLPSDRFSAERTGGSVSTLTIQRTQQEDSAVYLCASSLGPPSGQETQYFGPGTRLLVL.

The V gene is TRBV6-5, the J gene TRBJ1-4; no clear D. In germline, CDR1 is MNHEY, CDR2 SVGAGI. The CDR3 is 13 amino acids. V was shortened by 6 bases and J by 9 bases, with 14 bases between the two germline ends. CDR3 loop: CASRSAGGQKLFF. CDR3 nucleotide sequence: TGTGCCAGCAGGTCCGCGGGAGGGCAAAAACTGTTTTTT.

V is TRBV19 and J is TRBJ2-7, with TRBD1 as a possible D gene (6 bases). CDR3 length equals 14 residues. Germline loops: CDR1 LNHDA, CDR2 SQIVND (reference sequence). With 3 bases removed from V and 4 bases from J, the gap between germline ends came to 13 bases. The CDR3 reads CASSIQGPHYEQYF. CDR3 coding DNA: TGTGCCAGTAGTATCCAGGGGCCACATTACGAGCAGTACTTC.